The TCR beta chain under discussion was sequenced for a study of blood T cells in healthy people across ages. General study findings and limits: Roughly linearly, TCR beta diversity per million T cells fell as age increased. It was held that the diversity estimates obtained from one million T cells were underestimates.

This clonotype was seen more than once but under ten times. The antigen remains unidentified. Through a sample-barcoded 5' primer and a J-beta primer mix, a second PCR was run for 7 to 11 cycles. Each CDR3 protein gets one entry after TCRdb re-called the 5' RACE reads with MiXCR. Of about 1.1 million distinct CDR3 sequences detected, roughly two fifths appear once; the ten largest clones hold roughly 14%. Germline lookup yields CDR1 DFQATT and CDR2 SNEGSKA (reference sequence). The junction had 7 bases not matched to a gene; V was cut back by 5 bases and J by 0 bases. CDR3 length: 15 amino acids. Sequencing was done on a sample of blood. This TCR came from a man between 18 and 35 years old in good health. The rearrangement uses TRBV20-1 and TRBJ1-5, with 7 bases matching TRBD1. CDR3 residues: CSADHRGLSNQPQHF. CDR3 DNA: TGCAGTGCTGACCACAGGGGTCTTAGCAATCAGCCCCAGCATTTT.